Listed here are 3 T cell receptor beta chains from one sample, sequenced in a study of cytomegalovirus exposure and HLA in healthy donors. The PCR made use of 60 Vbeta and 13 Jbeta primers. Profiling relied on immunoSEQ multiplex PCR, and the TCRdb table lists in-frame clones only, not all of them. There are some 30,000 clones in the sample, with 4.8% held by the top ten. Sequencing was carried out using PBMCs. These TCRs come from a female donor in good health and CMV-seronegative.

J is TRBJ2-7 and V is TRBV15, with 10 bases identical to TRBD2. The germline V gene encodes CDR1 LNHNV and CDR2 YYDKDF (reference sequence). The trim removed 1 base at V and 2 bases at J, leaving 2 bases unmatched. The CDR3 has 15 amino acids. The CDR3 spells CATSRGTSGPYEQYF. The CDR3 DNA reads TGTGCCACCAGCAGAGGGACTAGCGGCCCCTACGAGCAGTACTTC. Complete variable domain (other parts from reference TRBV15 and TRBJ2-7): DAMVIQNPRYQVTQFGKPVTLSCSQTLNHNVMYWYQQKSSQAPKLLFHYYDKDFNNEADTPDNFQSRRPNTSFCFLDIRSPGLGDTAMYLCATSRGTSGPYEQYFGPGTRLTVT.

V and J are TRBV7-8 and TRBJ1-6, with D unresolved. The germline V gene has CDR1 SGHVS and CDR2 FQNEAQ. The V end was cut by 2 bases, the J end by 11 bases, with 16 bases between. The CDR3 has 15 amino acids. Written as DNA, the CDR3 is TGTGCCAGCAGCTTACCACCAGGCCCCGTGGCACCCCTCCACTTT. As protein: CASSLPPGPVAPLHF.

The rearrangement links TRBV9 to TRBJ1-5, with D perhaps matching TRBD1 (5 bases). This CDR3 spans 15 amino acids. V was shortened by 4 bases and J by 6 bases, with 17 bases between the two germline ends. The germline V gene has CDR1 SGDLS and CDR2 YYNGEE. In DNA, the CDR3 is TGTGCCAGCAGCCCAGAGGCGCAGGGCGGTCAGCCCCAGCATTTT. Protein: CASSPEAQGGQPQHF.